Below, 26 T cell receptor beta chains from the same sample are listed, as sequenced in a study of T cell responses to AZD1222 COVID-19 vaccine. Using immunoSEQ multiplex PCR, the repertoire was profiled, and TCRdb retains in-frame clones only, with some absent. The sample carries some 100,000 clones, 65% to 90% recorded once. Sequences were derived from peripheral blood, sampled on day 0 of AZD1222 vaccination. The origin of the receptors is an adult in good health.

CDR3 nucleotides: TGTGCCAGCAGAAACAGGGGAGGGCACGAGCAGTACTTC. It codes for CASRNRGGHEQYF. The chain carries TRBV2 and TRBJ2-7; D is perhaps TRBD1 or TRBD2 (7 bases each). The CDR3 has 13 amino acids. Germline V gene sequence: CDR1 SNHLY, CDR2 FYNNEI. V was clipped by 6 bases and J by 5 bases, with 14 bases between them. Full variable domain (rest looked up from reference TRBV2 and TRBJ2-7): EPEVTQTPSHQVTQMGQEVILRCVPISNHLYFYWYRQILGQKVEFLVSFYNNEISEKSEIFDDQFSVERPDGSNFTLKIRSTKLEDSAMYFCASRNRGGHEQYFGPGTRLTVT.

The rearrangement uses TRBV16 and TRBJ1-1; D is undetermined. There are 14 residues in the CDR3. Germline CDR1 reads KGHSY; CDR2 reads FQNENV. V shed 0 bases and J shed 1 base, with 6 bases lying between them. CDR3 DNA: TGTGCCAGCAGCCAATCGGCCGGGAACACTGAAGCTTTCTTT. It translates to CASSQSAGNTEAFF.

The rearrangement joins TRBV11-2 to TRBJ2-1, with D possibly being TRBD2 (6 bases). Looked up from germline, CDR1 is SGHAT and CDR2 is FQNNGV. This CDR3 comprises 18 residues. The ends were cut back, 1 base at V and 0 bases at J, with 16 bases in the middle. CDR3 in amino acids: CASSLAAGGRYSYNEQFF. The CDR3 DNA follows: TGTGCCAGCAGCTTAGCAGCCGGGGGACGGTACTCCTACAATGAGCAGTTCTTC.

Here the CDR3 DNA reads TGTGCCAGTGCGGGCCTTAATCAGCCCCAGCATTTT. Protein: CASAGLNQPQHF. The chain is built from TRBV12-3 or TRBV12-4 and TRBJ1-5; no firm D call. The CDR3 extends over 12 amino acids. The germline V and J ends were trimmed by 9 bases and 4 bases, with 10 bases remaining between them.

This clone came up a few times. The V call is TRBV6-6, the J call TRBJ1-2; 11 positions agree with TRBD1. Germline loops: CDR1 MNHNY, CDR2 SVGAGI (reference sequence). After removal of 6 bases from V and 8 bases from J, the junction contained 5 bases not matched to a gene. The length of the CDR3 is 13 residues. The CDR3 is CASSRTGGRGYTF. For the CDR3, the DNA is TGTGCCAGCAGCCGGACAGGGGGCCGAGGCTACACCTTC.

The genes are TRBV10-3 and TRBJ1-1, with 7 bases lining up with TRBD1. CDR3 length equals 13 residues. CDR1 and CDR2 (germline): ENHRY, SYGVKD. J lost 1 base, V lost 9 bases, and 5 bases had no gene match. In DNA, the CDR3 is TGTGCCATAGCGGACAGGCAGAACACTGAAGCTTTCTTT. Its translation: CAIADRQNTEAFF.

Notes on this clone: Other nucleotide sequences in the sample specify the same CDR3. The genes are TRBV7-2 and TRBJ1-3; D uncertain. CDR3 length equals 14 residues. The V gene's germline CDR1 is SGHTA and CDR2 FQGNSA. The V end was cut by 2 bases, the J end by 0 bases, with 5 bases between. The CDR3 DNA sequence: TGTGCCAGCAGCTTACAGAGCTCTGGAAACACCATATATTTT. It yields the protein CASSLQSSGNTIYF.

The J gene is TRBJ2-5, the V gene TRBV6-5; no reliable D call. CDR3 length: 15 residues. V lost 7 bases and J lost 3, with 18 bases in between. The germline CDR1 and CDR2 sequences are MNHEY and SVGAGI. CDR3 nucleotide sequence: TGTGCCAGCAAGGTTACACACGCTGCCGAAGAGACCCAGTACTTC. It yields the protein CASKVTHAAEETQYF.

The chain carries TRBV10-3 and TRBJ2-3; 8 nucleotides line up with TRBD2. Germline CDR1 ENHRY, CDR2 SYGVKD. V lost 9 bases to trimming and J lost 0 bases; unmatched junction nucleotides: 5. The CDR3 is 14 residues long. The CDR3 sequence is CAMAGGASTDTQYF. Written as DNA, the CDR3 is TGTGCCATGGCCGGGGGGGCTAGCACAGATACGCAGTATTTT.

CDR3 in DNA: TGTGCCCAGAGGAAAGCAGTTAATGAAAAACTGTTTTTT. As protein: CAQRKAVNEKLFF. The chain combines TRBV30 with TRBJ1-4; D is ambiguous. The V gene lost 8 bases and the J gene lost 4 bases, with 14 bases spanning the gap. Germline V gene sequence: CDR1 GTSNPN, CDR2 SVGIG (reference sequence). This CDR3 has 13 amino acids. Together with reference TRBV30 and TRBJ1-4, the CDR3 gives the full variable domain: SQTIHQWPATLVQPVGSPLSLECTVEGTSNPNLYWYRQAAGRGLQLLFYSVGIGQISSEVPQNLSASRPQDRQFILSSKKLLLSDSGFYLCAQRKAVNEKLFFGSGTQLSVL.

Ten or more counts support this clone. The chain joins TRBV6-5 to TRBJ1-6; no reliable D call. Trimming pared 2 bases from V and 3 bases from J, leaving 11 bases between. The CDR3 has 16 residues. Germline assignment: CDR1 MNHEY and CDR2 SVGAGI. For the CDR3, the DNA is TGTGCCAGCAGTTACCAATCTCCGGTCTATAATTCACCCCTCCACTTT. Translated, it gives CASSYQSPVYNSPLHF.

The CDR3 bases are TGTGCCAGTAGTCCGTTACGAGTCGGCGGGGAGCTGTTTTTT. Translated, it gives CASSPLRVGGELFF. The chain is built from TRBV19 and TRBJ2-2, with D unclear. Deletions cut 5 bases from V and 7 bases from J, with 14 bases between. The CDR3 runs to 14 residues. Germline CDR1 is LNHDA and CDR2 is SQIVND (reference sequence).

This chain joins TRBV19 and TRBJ1-2; TRBD1 might be the D (5 bases). The CDR3 is made up of 14 amino acids. Between the trimmed V and J ends, which lost 10 bases and 3 bases, there was a span of 18 bases. CDR1 is LNHDA, CDR2 SQIVND, per germline (reference sequence). In DNA, the CDR3 is TGTGCCACCAAGGGTCGTGGGGGGTACTATGGCTACACCTTC. This gives the protein CATKGRGGYYGYTF.

The chain links TRBV21-1 to TRBJ2-1. TRBV21-1 is classified as a pseudogene. The CDR3 length is 18 residues. CDR3 DNA sequence: TGTGCCAGCAGCAAAGCGCCGCTCGCCGTGGTTGGCTACAATGAGCAGTTCTTC. The encoded protein is CASSKAPLAVVGYNEQFF.

This rearrangement joins TRBV6-6 to TRBJ1-5; possible D gene TRBD1, 6 bases. Germline CDR1 reads MNHNY; CDR2 reads SVGAGI (reference sequence). Trimming took 2 bases from V and 5 from J, leaving 13 bases between them. This CDR3 comprises 15 residues. The CDR3 spells CASSYLTGPYQPQHF. The DNA for the CDR3 is TGTGCCAGCAGTTACCTCACAGGGCCCTATCAGCCCCAGCATTTT.

This clone has only one observation. This sequence joins TRBV30 and TRBJ2-7; TRBD2 might be the D (7 bases). The V gene lost 2 bases and the J gene lost 3 bases, with 14 bases spanning the gap. Germline CDR1 GTSNPN, CDR2 SVGIG (reference sequence). The CDR3 has 14 amino acids. Here the CDR3 DNA reads TGTGCCTGGAGTATCGGGGGGCGAGTCTACGAGCAGTACTTC. The encoded protein is CAWSIGGRVYEQYF.

The chain employs TRBV28 and TRBJ1-4; tentatively, D is TRBD1 (5 bases). Trimming shortened V by 7 bases and J by 8 bases, and 20 bases separated the two germline ends. This CDR3 has 15 amino acids. Germline V CDR1 and CDR2: MDHEN, SYDVKM. The CDR3 here is CASTSYRQSGEKLFF. The CDR3 coding sequence is TGTGCCAGCACTTCTTACAGACAGTCTGGAGAAAAACTGTTTTTT.

The gene calls are TRBV2 and TRBJ2-7; D is undetermined. Trimming left V 8 bases short and J 2 bases short, with 16 bases between. The germline CDR1 and CDR2 sequences are SNHLY and FYNNEI. The length of the CDR3 is 14 residues. The CDR3 loop is CASVLRTPPYEQYF. The CDR3 nucleotides are TGTGCCAGCGTCTTGAGGACCCCACCCTACGAGCAGTACTTC.

This rearrangement joins TRBV4-1 to TRBJ1-5; D call uncertain. Looked up from germline, CDR1 is MGHRA and CDR2 is YSYEKL. Trimming took 0 bases from V and 2 from J, leaving 8 bases between them. The CDR3 extends over 15 amino acids. Written as DNA, the CDR3 is TGCGCCAGCAGCCAAGAGGGGTTGGGCAATCAGCCCCAGCATTTT. Its protein is CASSQEGLGNQPQHF.

V usage is TRBV5-6 and J usage is TRBJ1-5; D uncertain. CDR1 SGHDT and CDR2 YYEEEE come from the germline V gene. Trimming pared 0 bases from V and 0 bases from J, leaving 7 bases between. The CDR3 has 15 residues. The CDR3 DNA sequence: TGTGCCAGCAGCTTGGTCGGGGATAGCAATCAGCCCCAGCATTTT. Translated: CASSLVGDSNQPQHF.

The chain is built from TRBV12-3 or TRBV12-4 and TRBJ2-5; no definite D call. CDR3 size: 12 residues. The V and J ends lost 8 bases and 7 bases respectively, with 14 bases between them. The DNA for the CDR3 is TGTGCCAGCGGGTTTGGGCTAGGGACCCAGTACTTC. The encoded protein is CASGFGLGTQYF.

The chain couples TRBV29-1 to TRBJ2-1; 13 positions agree with TRBD2. Trimming took 6 bases from V and 9 from J; bases not matched to a gene: 14. The CDR3 is 16 residues long. Per the germline V gene, CDR1 is SQVTM and CDR2 is ANQGSEA. The CDR3 is CSVRLLAGGPRGEQFF. DNA of the CDR3: TGCAGCGTCCGACTACTAGCGGGAGGGCCTAGGGGTGAGCAGTTCTTC.

The J gene is TRBJ2-1, the V gene TRBV30, with D unclear. CDR1 and CDR2 (germline): GTSNPN, SVGIG (reference sequence). The CDR3 is 15 residues long. The germline V and J ends were trimmed by 5 bases and 6 bases, with 20 bases remaining between them. CDR3 DNA: TGTGCCTGGTCCACGGGCCAGGTGAGGATCAATGAGCAGTTCTTC. Translated: CAWSTGQVRINEQFF.

The chain combines TRBV27 with TRBJ1-1; 7 nucleotides agree with TRBD1. The V gene's germline CDR1 is MNHEY and CDR2 SMNVEV (reference sequence). The CDR3 spans 15 residues. Trimming cost V 3 bases and J 5 bases; bases outside gene matches: 9. DNA for the CDR3: TGTGCCAGCAGTTTTCAGACAGGGTGGGATACTGAAGCTTTCTTT. Translated: CASSFQTGWDTEAFF.

In nucleotides, the CDR3 is TGCAGCGTTGTCTCAGGGTCCAATCAGCCCCAGCATTTT. This translates into CSVVSGSNQPQHF. The chain couples TRBV29-1 to TRBJ1-5, with D possibly being TRBD1 (5 bases). This CDR3 is 13 amino acids long. Germline lookup yields CDR1 SQVTM and CDR2 ANQGSEA. Trimming cost V 4 bases and J 3 bases, with 10 bases left between them.

The chain recombines TRBV6-6 with TRBJ1-5, with D maybe TRBD1 (6 bases). V lost 10 bases, J lost 5 bases, and 18 bases lay in between. CDR1 and CDR2 (germline): MNHNY, SVGAGI (reference sequence). The CDR3 runs 14 residues. CDR3 in DNA: TGTGCCACCCAGGACAGTGCCCCCTATCAGCCCCAGCATTTT. As protein: CATQDSAPYQPQHF.